The clone carrying this T cell receptor (beta chain) was seen just once. Germline V CDR1 and CDR2: GTSNPN, SVGIG (reference sequence). The CDR3 sequence is 14 residues long. V lost 2 bases and J lost 7; bases outside the gene matches: 10. The source of the sample is a study of blood T cell repertoires in COVID-19. Per the original methods: Reference gene primer amplification gave nucleated cell count estimates. Clones were read by immunoSEQ multiplex PCR, and TCRdb kept only the in-frame ones, dropping some. V, J and clone size are taken as reported in that table, and D and trimming were inferred from the DNA itself. The repertoire has more than 250,000 clones, approximately 80% of them found once; the top ten carry around 5%. Participant reports of clinical history set cohort assignment. Those designated as exposed participants met a COVID-19 case within 2 weeks before study entry.

This TCR was recovered from a man aged 35 to 55 who had been exposed to COVID-19. This rearrangement joins TRBV30 to TRBJ2-5; 7 positions match TRBD1. Sequenced: PBMCs or T cells enriched from blood (not recorded which). The CDR3 DNA reads as TGTGCCTGGAGTCCAACCCAGAACAGGGGGACCCAGTACTTC. Translation gives CAWSPTQNRGTQYF.